This record looks at one T cell receptor beta chain sequence and its context. The patients, who ranged from 18 to 65 in age, presented with newly diagnosed hyperthyroidism lasting under 2 months. The sample comes from a study of T cells in Graves' hyperthyroidism and ophthalmopathy. The CDR3 regions of TCR beta were amplified from RNA transcripts. A first-round RT-PCR of the TCR CDR3 used the HTBI primer set. Using its own MiXCR run on the multiplex PCR reads, TCRdb lists one record per CDR3 protein. The sample records approximately 380,000 distinct CDR3 sequences, approximately 20% being singletons. The sequenced sample consisted of blood. The TCR comes from a woman aged 18 to 35 with Graves' hyperthyroidism.

CDR3: CASSMTQSAEQYF. DNA for the CDR3: TGTGCCAGTAGTATGACCCAGTCGGCCGAGCAGTACTTC. The chain is built from TRBV19 and TRBJ2-7; D not certain. The germline V gene has CDR1 LNHDA and CDR2 SQIVND (reference sequence). Trimming removed 3 bases from V and 6 bases from J, with 12 bases in between. The CDR3 runs 13 residues.